The subject of this entry is one TCR beta chain. Antigen: not known. Here immunoSEQ multiplex PCR was the method, and the copy in TCRdb shows in-frame clones only, minus some. The table has more than 75,000 clones, 88% seen once. The sample comes from a study of identifying expanded T cells in peripheral blood. The study's findings and limits: Over around two and four weeks, about 16.4 and 19 clones changed, versus roughly 1.2 between replicates. Across healthy donors, higher total template counts meant significantly greater approximately two-week count variance.

There are 12 residues in the CDR3. Per the germline V gene, CDR1 is SGHKS and CDR2 is YYEKEE (reference sequence). The ends were cut back, 1 base at V and 7 bases at J, with 6 bases in the middle. Material: blood. The TCR was taken from a person aged 18 to 75 in good health. V gene TRBV5-5 combines with J gene TRBJ2-1; D remains ambiguous. The CDR3 DNA sequence: TGTGCCAGCAGCTTGATCTGGAATGAGCAGTTCTTC. This encodes CASSLIWNEQFF.